This T cell receptor (beta chain) was recorded in a study of blood T cell repertoires in COVID-19. Overall study: Donors in the United States, Italy and Spain gave samples during acute or convalescent COVID-19.

This CDR3 region has 15 residues. In germline, CDR1 is SGHAT, CDR2 FQNNGV. With V trimmed by 5 bases and J by 6 bases, 10 bases remained unmatched. Generated by immunoSEQ multiplex PCR, the TCRdb table keeps only in-frame clones and is missing some. The table lists over 250,000 clones, approximately 90% of them singletons. The receptor comes from a middle-aged woman who had recovered from COVID-19. Sequencing used peripheral blood. V gene TRBV11-2 combines with J gene TRBJ1-2; 9 positions agree with TRBD1. For the CDR3, the DNA is TGTGCCAGCAGCCCCAGAGGGGGACAGGGTGATGGCTACACCTTC. This encodes CASSPRGGQGDGYTF.